The TCR beta chain described here comes from a study of blood T cell repertoires in COVID-19. Study as a whole: Samples of COVID-19 (acute and convalescent) were obtained from the United States, Italy and Spain. Sources were T cells, B-cell-depleted T cells, or PBMCs; the material itself was cDNA or gDNA.

CDR1 is MGHRA, CDR2 YSYEKL, per germline. V lost 0 bases and J lost 3; bases outside the gene matches: 5. The CDR3 runs to 16 residues. The protocol was immunoSEQ multiplex PCR, while the TCRdb copy is restricted to in-frame clones and leaves out a portion. This sample has approximately 200,000 clones; about 80% occur once, and the top ten carry 6.5% to 7%. Sequencing was done on a sample of peripheral blood. This TCR derives from a human donor with acute or convalescent COVID-19. The donor label of this sample is uncertain. The V and J genes are TRBV4-1 and TRBJ1-3; 7 positions match TRBD1. DNA for the CDR3: TGCGCCAGCAGCCAAGATTTAACAGGGGTTGGAAACACCATATATTTT. It yields the protein CASSQDLTGVGNTIYF.